This TCR beta chain was found in a study of response to subunit inactivated influenza vaccine (dated by TCRdb to 2016 to 2019). Regarding the research as a whole: Deep quantitative profiling of the T cell receptor repertoire was used in the study to follow responses to a trivalent subunit inactivated influenza vaccine. Results the study describes overall, beyond this receptor: According to the authors, only a limited number of new T cells may be recruited by each seasonal influenza vaccination.

The CDR3 goes from the cysteine to the phenylalanine over 16 residues. The retained sequence is limited to the CDR3, 48 bases, with the frame set at the first base. V is reduced by 5 bases and J by 0 bases, leaving a spacing of 15 bases between them. The germline V gene sets CDR1 to SGHDT and CDR2 to YYEEEE. This clonotype turned up a few times. The antigen it recognizes is unknown. No base qualities exist here, and no much larger clone lies one base off it. Library preparation used RT-PCR. Sequencing relied on an Illumina HiSeq 2500. TCRdb ran its own pipeline on the public reads, namely fastp trimming at Q25 and MiXCR clone calling, and kept in-frame beta chains. Rows are combined by CDR3 protein, so each entry shows the most common genes and DNA. Recorded for this sample are hundreds of thousands of distinct CDR3 sequences; approximately 15% of them occurred a single time. 11% of the sample is taken by the ten largest.

The V and J segments used are TRBV5-6 and TRBJ2-1; too little of a D gene remains to name it. This clonotype was obtained from a man aged 50 to 59 who received an inactivated influenza vaccine. Donor details come from another sample of the same person, matched by shared clones. Here the sequenced sample was PBMCs from blood, taken roughly 12 days after vaccination. The CDR3 amino acid sequence is: CASSHLIRSSYNEQFF. The bases read TGTGCCAGCAGTCATCTGATTAGGAGCTCCTACAATGAGCAGTTCTTC. Supplemented by the reference TRBV5-6 and TRBJ2-1 proteins around the CDR3, the complete variable domain is DAGVTQSPTHLIKTRGQQVTLRCSPKSGHDTVSWYQQALGQGPQFIFQYYEEEERQRGNFPDRFSGHQFPNYSSELNVNALLLGDSALYLCASSHLIRSSYNEQFFGPGTRLTVL.